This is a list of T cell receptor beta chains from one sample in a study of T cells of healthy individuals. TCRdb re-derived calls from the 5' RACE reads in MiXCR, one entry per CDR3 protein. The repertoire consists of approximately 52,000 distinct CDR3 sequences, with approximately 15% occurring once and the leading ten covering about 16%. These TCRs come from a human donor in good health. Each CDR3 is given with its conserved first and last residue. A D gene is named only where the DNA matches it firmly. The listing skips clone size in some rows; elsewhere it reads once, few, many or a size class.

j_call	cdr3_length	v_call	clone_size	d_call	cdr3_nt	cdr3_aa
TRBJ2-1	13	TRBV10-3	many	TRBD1	TGTGCCATCAGTAGGGGACAGTCCAATGAGCAGTTCTTC	CAISRGQSNEQFF
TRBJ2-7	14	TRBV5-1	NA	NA	TGCGCCGGCAGCTTGCAGGGATCGGAGTACGAGCAGTACTTC	CAGSLQGSEYEQYF
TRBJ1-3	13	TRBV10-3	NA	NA	TGTGCCATCCAAGTAACAGAAGGAAACACCATATATTTT	CAIQVTEGNTIYF
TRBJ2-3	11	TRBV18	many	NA	TGTGCCAGCTCCTTGGGTGATACGCAGTATTTT	CASSLGDTQYF
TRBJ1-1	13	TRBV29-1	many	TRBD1	TGCAGCGGCAGGACAGGCGGGAACACTGAAGCTTTCTTT	CSGRTGGNTEAFF
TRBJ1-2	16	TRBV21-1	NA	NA	TGTGCCAGCAGCCTGCGGTCGGTCGGGGAAGGATATGGCTACACCTTC	CASSLRSVGEGYGYTF
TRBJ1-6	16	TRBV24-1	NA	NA	TGTGCCACCAGTGATTTAGGCAGGACGGCTAATTCACCCCTCCACTTT	CATSDLGRTANSPLHF
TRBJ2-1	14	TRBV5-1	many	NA	TGCGCCAGCAGCTTGGGGGAGCTCGGGAATGAGCAGTTCTTC	CASSLGELGNEQFF
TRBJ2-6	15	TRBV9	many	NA	TGTGCCAGCAGCCCTAGGGGATTTGGGGCCAACGTCCTGACTTTC	CASSPRGFGANVLTF
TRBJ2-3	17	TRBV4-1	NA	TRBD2	TGCGCCAGCAGCCCAGGACTAGCGGGGGGAGTCACAGATACGCAGTATTTT	CASSPGLAGGVTDTQYF
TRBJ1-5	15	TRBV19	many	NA	TGTGCCAGTAGTATCTTCCGAGTGGTGGATCAGCCCCAGCATTTT	CASSIFRVVDQPQHF
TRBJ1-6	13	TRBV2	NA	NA	TGTGCCAGCAGTGAAGCGGTCGGTCACCCCCTCCACTTT	CASSEAVGHPLHF
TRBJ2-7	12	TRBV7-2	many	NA	TGTGCCAGCTCAGAAGTCTCCTACGAGCAGTACTTC	CASSEVSYEQYF
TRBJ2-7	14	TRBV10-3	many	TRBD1	TGTGCCATCTCCGGGACAGGGAAACCCTACGAGCAGTACTTC	CAISGTGKPYEQYF
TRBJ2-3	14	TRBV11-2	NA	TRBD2	TGTGCCAGCAAACTAGCGGGGACTTCAGATACGCAGTATTTT	CASKLAGTSDTQYF
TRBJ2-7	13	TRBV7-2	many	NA	TGTGCCAGCAGCTTACAGAGTAGCTACGAGCAGTACTTC	CASSLQSSYEQYF
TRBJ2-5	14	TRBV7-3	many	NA	TGTGCCAGCAGCTTAAAGGGCGGCACAGAGACCCAGTACTTC	CASSLKGGTETQYF
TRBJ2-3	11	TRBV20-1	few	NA	TGCAGTGCTCGCCCGGGGAATACGCAGTATTTT	CSARPGNTQYF
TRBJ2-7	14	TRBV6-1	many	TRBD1	TGTGCCAGCAGTCAAGGACAGGGGCTCGGGGAGCAGTACTTC	CASSQGQGLGEQYF
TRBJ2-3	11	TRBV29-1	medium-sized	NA	TGCAGCGTTGCTCCCCGGGATACGCAGTATTTT	CSVAPRDTQYF
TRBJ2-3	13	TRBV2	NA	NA	TGTGCCAGCAGTGATGGAGTGGCAGATACGCAGTATTTT	CASSDGVADTQYF
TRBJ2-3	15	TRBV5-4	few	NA	TGTGCCAGCAGCTTACAGGGTAGTATCACAGATACGCAGTATTTT	CASSLQGSITDTQYF
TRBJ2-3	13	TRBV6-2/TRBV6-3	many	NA	TGTGCCAGCAGTTACGACGGCACAGATACGCAGTATTTT	CASSYDGTDTQYF
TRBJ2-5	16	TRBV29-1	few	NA	TGCAGCGTTGGGAAAACTCAGGAGAAGAGCCAAGAGACCCAGTACTTC	CSVGKTQEKSQETQYF
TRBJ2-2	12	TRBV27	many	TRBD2	TGTGCCGGGAGGGCTCAGACCGGGGAGCTGTTTTTT	CAGRAQTGELFF
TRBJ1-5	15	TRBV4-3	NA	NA	TGCGCCAGCAGCCAAGATCCCGCTAGCAATCAGCCCCAGCATTTT	CASSQDPASNQPQHF
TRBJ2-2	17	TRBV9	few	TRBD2	TGTGCCAGCAGCGTAGCCAGCGGGAGGGCCGAGACCGGGGAGCTGTTTTTT	CASSVASGRAETGELFF
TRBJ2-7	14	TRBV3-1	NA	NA	TGTGCCAGCAGCCATCGGAGTCTATCGGGTGAGCAGTACTTC	CASSHRSLSGEQYF
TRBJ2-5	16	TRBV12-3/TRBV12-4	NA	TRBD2	TGTGCCAGCAGTGGCTCCGGGACTAGCGGGACCGAGACCCAGTACTTC	CASSGSGTSGTETQYF
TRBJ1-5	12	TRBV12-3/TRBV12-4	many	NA	TGTGCCAGCAGCCAAGGAAATCAGCCCCAGCATTTT	CASSQGNQPQHF
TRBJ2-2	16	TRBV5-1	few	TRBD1	TGCGCCAGCAGCTTTTTCGGACAGGGTGACACCGGGGAGCTGTTTTTT	CASSFFGQGDTGELFF
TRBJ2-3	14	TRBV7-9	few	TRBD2	TGTGCCAGCAGCTTGGGAGGGAACACAGATACGCAGTATTTT	CASSLGGNTDTQYF